This T cell receptor beta chain is from a study of blood T cells in healthy people across ages. Deletions cut 3 bases from V and 0 bases from J, with 16 bases between. From germline, CDR1 is SGHRS and CDR2 YFSETQ. This CDR3 is 17 amino acids long. PCR was performed a second time for about 7 to 11 cycles using a sample-barcoded 5' primer and a J-beta primer mix. TCRdb recomputed calls from the 5' RACE reads with MiXCR, one row per CDR3 protein. The sample has around 800,000 distinct CDR3 sequences, roughly 25% seen once. Healthy Caucasian individuals from Russia aged roughly 6 to 95 served as donors. This clonotype has ten or more counts. This sample was also put to use in a study of T cells of mothers and their children.

The clonotype comes from a boy between 10 and 17 years old in good health. Sequencing input: blood. This sequence joins TRBV5-1 and TRBJ2-4, with a weak D call TRBD2 (6 bases). The CDR3 region has the DNA TGCGCCAGCAGCTCCTCAATGGAGGGGCTAGCCAAAAACATTCAGTACTTC. Translated, it gives CASSSSMEGLAKNIQYF.